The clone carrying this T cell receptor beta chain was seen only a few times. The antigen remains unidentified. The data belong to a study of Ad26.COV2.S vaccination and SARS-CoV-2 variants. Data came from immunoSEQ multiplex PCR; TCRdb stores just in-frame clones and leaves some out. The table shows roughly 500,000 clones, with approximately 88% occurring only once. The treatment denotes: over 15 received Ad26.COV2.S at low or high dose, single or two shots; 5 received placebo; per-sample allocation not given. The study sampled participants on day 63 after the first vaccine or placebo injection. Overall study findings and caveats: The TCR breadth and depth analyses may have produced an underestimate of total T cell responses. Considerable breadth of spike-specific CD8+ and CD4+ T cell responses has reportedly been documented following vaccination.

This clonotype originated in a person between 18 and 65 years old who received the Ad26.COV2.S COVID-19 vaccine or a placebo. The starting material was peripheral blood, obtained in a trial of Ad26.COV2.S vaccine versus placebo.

The CDR3 DNA sequence: TGTGCCAGCAGCGGGAACTCTGGAAACACCATATATTTT. Its protein product is CASSGNSGNTIYF. The chain employs TRBV5-4 and TRBJ1-3; D unresolved. The V gene lost 4 bases and the J gene lost 0 bases, with 5 bases spanning the gap. The germline V gene encodes CDR1 SGHNT and CDR2 YYREEE (reference sequence). This CDR3 is 13 amino acids long. Looking up the rest from reference TRBV5-4 and TRBJ1-3 gives the full variable domain: ETGVTQSPTHLIKTRGQQVTLRCSSQSGHNTVSWYQQALGQGPQFIFQYYREEENGRGNFPPRFSGLQFPNYSSELNVNALELDDSALYLCASSGNSGNTIYFGEGSWLTVV.